The 5 T cell receptor beta chains given below trace back to one sample, sequenced in a study of regulatory T cells in long-lasting Graves disease. Time point described: newly diagnosed GD, antithyroid drugs for less than 3 months. PBMC RNA served as the TCR library source. Construction of TCR beta libraries relied on iRepertoire HTBI primers and on Arm-PCR targeting CDR3 regions. TCRdb analysed the multiplex PCR reads with MiXCR anew, one entry per CDR3 protein. The sample carries 400,000 to 500,000 distinct CDR3 sequences, 12% to 15% recorded once. A further study also used this sample, focusing on T cells in Graves' hyperthyroidism and ophthalmopathy.

The source was peripheral blood mononuclear cells (PBMCs), collected at new diagnosis, from a patient treated with antithyroid drugs. Every receptor here comes from a woman in her forties or fifties with Graves disease.

Notes on this clonotype: A far larger clone is one base from this, pointing to a likely read error. J is TRBJ2-7 and V is TRBV11-3; 9 positions match TRBD2. V gave up 6 bases and J gave up 7 bases; unmatched junction bases: 25. CDR3 length: 19 amino acids. The V gene's germline CDR1 is SGHNT and CDR2 YENEEA. The CDR3 nucleotides are TGTGCCAGCAGTCCCGTGGGGACTAGCCTTGGGTGGGGGGGCAATGAGCAGTACTTC. This gives the protein CASSPVGTSLGWGGNEQYF. Full variable domain (remainder filled in from reference TRBV11-3 and TRBJ2-7): EAGVVQSPRYKIIEKKQPVAFWCNPISGHNTLYWYLQNLGQGPELLIRYENEEAVDDSQLPKDRFSAERLKGVDSTLKIQPAELGDSAVYLCASSPVGTSLGWGGNEQYFGPGTRLTVT.

With respect to this clonotype: With a much larger clone just one base away, this may be a read error. The chain recombines TRBV3-1 with TRBJ2-4; 8 bases map to TRBD2. Per germline, CDR1 LGHDT and CDR2 YNNKEL (reference sequence). There are 16 residues in the CDR3. V lost 1 base to trimming and J lost 13 bases; unmatched junction nucleotides: 15. This chain's CDR3 is CASSQGLAGTYNEQYF. In DNA form, the CDR3 reads TGTGCCAGCAGCCAAGGATTAGCGGGGACCTACAATGAGCAGTACTTC.

At least ten counts were recorded for this clonotype. The gene calls are TRBV3-1 and TRBJ1-2, with D hard to call. This CDR3 comprises 12 residues. V lost 0 bases and J lost 1, with 0 bases in between. In germline, CDR1 is LGHDT, CDR2 YNNKEL (reference sequence). CDR3 nucleotide sequence: TGTGCCAGCAGCCAAGATAACTATGGCTACACCTTC. Translating it yields CASSQDNYGYTF.

This chain joins TRBV10-2 and TRBJ2-1; 11 bases are a match to TRBD2. Losses at the gene ends were 6 bases for V and 7 bases for J; bases not matched to a gene: 8. The germline gives CDR1 WSHSY, CDR2 SAAADI. The CDR3 is 15 residues long. This chain's CDR3 is CASRSGTSGFNEQFF. CDR3 nucleotides: TGCGCCAGCAGAAGCGGGACTAGCGGATTTAATGAGCAGTTCTTC.

This clonotype was counted between two and nine times. One end of the junction varies from germline; a read error may be responsible. The V gene is TRBV10-3, the J gene TRBJ1-6; D remains ambiguous. The germline V gene encodes CDR1 ENHRY and CDR2 SYGVKD. The CDR3 totals 17 residues. The CDR3 sequence: CAISETSGKGDNSPLHF. DNA of the CDR3: TGTGCTATCAGTGAAACCAGTGGAAAGGGCGATAATTCACCCCTCCACTTT.